This is a list of T cell receptor beta chains from one sample in a study of CD8 T cells in Susac syndrome. TCRdb reanalysed the immunoSEQ multiplex PCR reads using MiXCR and keeps one entry per CDR3 protein. The sample lists a few hundred thousand distinct CDR3 sequences; 75% to 90% were seen once. The material sequenced was CD8+ T cells from PBMCs. Receptors originate from a human donor with multiple sclerosis. Both conserved end residues are part of each CDR3. The D gene is left open where the match is weak. Rows may omit the clone size; those that give it use once, few, many or a size class.

j_call: TRBJ1-1
d_call: .
clone_size: .
cdr3_length: 14
v_call: TRBV28
cdr3_nt: TGTGCCAGCAGGCGCCCGTTCGGGGGGGATGAAGCTTTCTTT
cdr3_aa: CASRRPFGGDEAFF

j_call: TRBJ2-1
d_call: .
clone_size: .
cdr3_length: 14
v_call: TRBV28
cdr3_nt: TGTGCCAGCAGACCAGGGGTCCACTACAATGAGCAGTTCTTC
cdr3_aa: CASRPGVHYNEQFF

j_call: TRBJ2-5
d_call: .
clone_size: .
cdr3_length: 15
v_call: TRBV4-1
cdr3_nt: TGCGCCAGCAGCCAAGTCGGAGTGGGAGAAGAGACCCAGTACTTC
cdr3_aa: CASSQVGVGEETQYF

j_call: TRBJ2-7
d_call: TRBD2
clone_size: .
cdr3_length: 14
v_call: TRBV6-6
cdr3_nt: TGTGCCAGCAGCGGACTAGGGGCCCCCGACGAGCAGTACTTC
cdr3_aa: CASSGLGAPDEQYF

j_call: TRBJ2-7
d_call: TRBD2
clone_size: .
cdr3_length: 16
v_call: TRBV5-1
cdr3_nt: TGCGCCAGCAGCTTGGGCCTGCTAGCGGTGACATACGAGCAGTACTTC
cdr3_aa: CASSLGLLAVTYEQYF

j_call: TRBJ2-7
d_call: .
clone_size: .
cdr3_length: 13
v_call: TRBV7-8
cdr3_nt: TGTGCCAGCAGCTTTTTAGGGGCAACCGAGCAGTACTTC
cdr3_aa: CASSFLGATEQYF

j_call: TRBJ1-1
d_call: .
clone_size: .
cdr3_length: 15
v_call: TRBV2
cdr3_nt: TGTGCCAGCAGTGAAGGGTCGGGACTCTCGTCTGAAGCTTTCTTT
cdr3_aa: CASSEGSGLSSEAFF

j_call: TRBJ2-1
d_call: TRBD1
clone_size: .
cdr3_length: 15
v_call: TRBV29-1
cdr3_nt: TGCAGCGTTGAAGGCCGGGACAGAGAATACAATGAGCAGTTCTTC
cdr3_aa: CSVEGRDREYNEQFF

j_call: TRBJ2-7
d_call: .
clone_size: .
cdr3_length: 14
v_call: TRBV24-1
cdr3_nt: TGTGCCACCAGGCTCGGCTGGACCTACTACGAGCAGTACTTC
cdr3_aa: CATRLGWTYYEQYF

j_call: TRBJ2-7
d_call: .
clone_size: once
cdr3_length: 11
v_call: TRBV20-1
cdr3_nt: TGCAGTGCTGCTGACAGATACGAGCAGTACTTC
cdr3_aa: CSAADRYEQYF

j_call: TRBJ1-3
d_call: .
clone_size: .
cdr3_length: 15
v_call: TRBV3-1
cdr3_nt: TGTGCCAGCAGTCGAGACATACTCTCTGGAAACACCATATATTTT
cdr3_aa: CASSRDILSGNTIYF

j_call: TRBJ2-2
d_call: .
clone_size: few
cdr3_length: 13
v_call: TRBV19
cdr3_nt: TGTGCCAGTAGTATTCGGGACACCGGGGAGCTGTTTTTT
cdr3_aa: CASSIRDTGELFF

j_call: TRBJ2-5
d_call: TRBD1
clone_size: .
cdr3_length: 15
v_call: TRBV14
cdr3_nt: TGTGCCAGCAGCCAGGGCAGGGGGTACCAAGAGACCCAGTACTTC
cdr3_aa: CASSQGRGYQETQYF

j_call: TRBJ1-1
d_call: TRBD1
clone_size: once
cdr3_length: 17
v_call: TRBV27
cdr3_nt: TGTGCCAGCAGTCTATCAGGACAGGGGGCTAGCGCGACTGAAGCTTTCTTT
cdr3_aa: CASSLSGQGASATEAFF

j_call: TRBJ2-7
d_call: .
clone_size: .
cdr3_length: 13
v_call: TRBV29-1
cdr3_nt: TGCAGCGTTCGGACCCAGGACAACTACGAGCAGTACTTC
cdr3_aa: CSVRTQDNYEQYF

j_call: TRBJ1-1
d_call: .
clone_size: once
cdr3_length: 15
v_call: TRBV12-3/TRBV12-4
cdr3_nt: TGTGCCAGCAGTGACGCAGGAGCAGGGAGGACTGAAGCTTTCTTT
cdr3_aa: CASSDAGAGRTEAFF

j_call: TRBJ2-1
d_call: .
clone_size: .
cdr3_length: 16
v_call: TRBV28
cdr3_nt: TGTGCCAGCAGTTACCTGGGGCAGGGAATAGACAATGAGCAGTTCTTC
cdr3_aa: CASSYLGQGIDNEQFF

j_call: TRBJ2-7
d_call: TRBD1
clone_size: .
cdr3_length: 16
v_call: TRBV28
cdr3_nt: TGTGCCAGCAGTTTACCAACACAGGGGAGCTCCTACGAGCAGTACTTC
cdr3_aa: CASSLPTQGSSYEQYF

j_call: TRBJ2-5
d_call: .
clone_size: .
cdr3_length: 13
v_call: TRBV10-3
cdr3_nt: TGTGCCATCAGTGTCTCCAGGGAGGAGACCCAGTACTTC
cdr3_aa: CAISVSREETQYF

j_call: TRBJ2-2
d_call: TRBD1
clone_size: .
cdr3_length: 16
v_call: TRBV29-1
cdr3_nt: TGCAGCGTTGAAAGGCCCGGGACAGGGGTTACCGGGGAGCTGTTTTTT
cdr3_aa: CSVERPGTGVTGELFF

j_call: TRBJ2-1
d_call: .
clone_size: .
cdr3_length: 16
v_call: TRBV3-1
cdr3_nt: TGTGCCAGCAGCCAAGGGGAACTCCTCTCCTACAATGAGCAGTTCTTC
cdr3_aa: CASSQGELLSYNEQFF

j_call: TRBJ2-2
d_call: .
clone_size: .
cdr3_length: 15
v_call: TRBV29-1
cdr3_nt: TGCAGCGTTGAAGGCGCCGATCTGGAAACCGGGGAGCTGTTTTTT
cdr3_aa: CSVEGADLETGELFF

j_call: TRBJ1-4
d_call: TRBD1
clone_size: .
cdr3_length: 19
v_call: TRBV7-9
cdr3_nt: TGTGCCAGCAGCTTAAAGATCCAGGGGGCGGTTAGTCGTAATGAAAAACTGTTTTTT
cdr3_aa: CASSLKIQGAVSRNEKLFF